These 3 T cell receptor beta chains were all obtained from the same sample, sequenced in a study of blood T cell repertoires in COVID-19. The table came from immunoSEQ multiplex PCR; TCRdb's copy has only in-frame clones and leaves some out. The sample has roughly 200,000 clones; over 75% are singletons. Specimen: PBMCs or T cells enriched from blood (not recorded which). The origin of the receptors is a young man in a cohort exposed to, infected with or recovered from COVID-19 (not recorded which).

This clone was seen only a few times. This rearrangement joins TRBV18 to TRBJ1-1, with TRBD1 identical over 7 bases. The CDR3 totals 17 residues. Trimming cost V 1 base and J 4 bases; bases outside gene matches: 12. In germline, CDR1 is KGHSH, CDR2 LQKENI. The CDR3: CASSPRQAETGSTEAFF. The CDR3 nucleotides read TGTGCCAGCTCACCACGTCAGGCAGAGACAGGGAGCACTGAAGCTTTCTTT.

The chain has TRBV7-2 and TRBJ2-7, with 7 bases identical to TRBD1. Trimming at V came to 5 bases and at J to 5 bases, leaving 9 bases not matched to a gene. The CDR3 has 14 amino acids. The germline CDR1 and CDR2 sequences are SGHTA and FQGNSA. This chain's CDR3 is CASSTSGTEHEQYF. The CDR3, as DNA: TGTGCCAGCAGCACGTCCGGGACAGAGCACGAGCAGTACTTC.

The CDR3 DNA sequence: TGCGCCAGCAGCTTGGGAGGGAACTCTGGAAACACCATATATTTT. Residues: CASSLGGNSGNTIYF. The genes are TRBV5-1 and TRBJ1-3; the D is unclear. CDR3 length: 15 amino acids. Per germline, CDR1 SGHRS and CDR2 YFSETQ. Trimming shortened V by 0 bases and J by 0 bases, and 7 bases separated the two germline ends.